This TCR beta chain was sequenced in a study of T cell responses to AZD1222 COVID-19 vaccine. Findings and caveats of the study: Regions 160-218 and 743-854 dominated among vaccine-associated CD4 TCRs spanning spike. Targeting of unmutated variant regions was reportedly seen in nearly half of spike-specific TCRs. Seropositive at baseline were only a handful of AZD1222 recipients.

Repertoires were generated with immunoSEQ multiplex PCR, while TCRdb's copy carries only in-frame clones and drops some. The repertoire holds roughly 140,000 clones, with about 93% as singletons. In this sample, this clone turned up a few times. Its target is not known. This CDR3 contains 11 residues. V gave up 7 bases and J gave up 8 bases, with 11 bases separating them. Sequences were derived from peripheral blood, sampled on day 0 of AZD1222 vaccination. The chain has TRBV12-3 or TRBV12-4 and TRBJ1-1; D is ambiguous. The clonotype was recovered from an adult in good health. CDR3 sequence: CASTNELEAFF. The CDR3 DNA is TGTGCCAGCACCAATGAGTTAGAAGCTTTCTTT.